These T cell receptor beta chains were read from a single sample in a study of post-analysis software for immune sequencing data. TCRdb reanalysed the PCR reads using MiXCR and keeps one entry per CDR3 protein. The sample carries 400,000 to 500,000 distinct CDR3 sequences, 30% to 40% recorded once. Sequenced sample: blood. These receptors were taken from a girl under 10 years old with multiple sclerosis. Both conserved end residues are trimmed from each CDR3. The D gene is left open where the match is weak. Clone size is not always given. Where it is, it says once, few, many or a class for expanded clones.

d_gene | abundance | v_gene | CDR3aa
NA | NA | TRBV28 | ASRTLRITDTQY
NA | NA | TRBV6-5 | ASSRAGTEAF
TRBD2 | once | TRBV3-1 | ASSYLAGQNNEQF
NA | many | TRBV20-1 | SARQGNDYEQY
NA | many | TRBV6-6 | ASSLTGLQETQY
NA | few | TRBV15 | ATSGSDSMNTEAF
TRBD1 | NA | TRBV5-1 | ASSRTPGQGTYEQY
TRBD2 | few | TRBV4-1 | ASSPKHNPLAGKGEQY
TRBD1 | few | TRBV27 | ASSLRTGDSSYEQY
TRBD1 | NA | TRBV27 | ASSLTGQDTQY
NA | few | TRBV21-1 | ASSTVGGQTYEQY
NA | NA | TRBV2 | ASSESDSSYTDTQY
NA | NA | TRBV9 | ASSVEVTSFFYEQF
TRBD1 | few | TRBV5-1 | ASSLRTGPGDTQY
NA | few | TRBV29-1 | SVEGREANYGYT
TRBD1 | NA | TRBV20-1 | SASPTGGDEQF
TRBD1 | once | TRBV7-3 | ASSLTDRGRNTEAF